Each of the 9 T cell receptor beta chains below was sequenced from the same sample in a study of blood T cell repertoires in COVID-19. Only in-frame clones appear in the TCRdb table, and some are missing; sequencing was by immunoSEQ multiplex PCR. The sample contains some 260,000 clones, around 90% of which appear only once. The sequenced sample consisted of peripheral blood. The receptor set was obtained from a man at least 80 years old with acute or convalescent COVID-19.

The gene calls are TRBV7-2 and TRBJ1-2; 9 bases match TRBD1. Germline CDR1 SGHTA, CDR2 FQGNSA. The CDR3 is made up of 13 amino acids. V was clipped by 5 bases and J by 4 bases; unmatched bases: 2. The CDR3 nucleotides read TGTGCCAGCAGCGGGGACAGGGTCTATGGCTACACCTTC. It encodes CASSGDRVYGYTF.

The chain employs TRBV2 and TRBJ2-5, with 11 bases that match TRBD2. V trimming: 8 bases; J trimming: 1 base; junction bases outside the gene matches: 6. There are 15 residues in the CDR3. Germline V gene lookup returns CDR1 SNHLY and CDR2 FYNNEI. The chain's CDR3 is CASGKTSGVQETQYF. Written as DNA, the CDR3 is TGTGCCAGCGGTAAGACTAGCGGGGTCCAAGAGACCCAGTACTTC.

This chain joins TRBV6-5 and TRBJ2-5, with a weak D call TRBD1 (6 bases). The CDR3 has 16 residues. The germline V gene has CDR1 MNHEY and CDR2 SVGAGI. V was pared by 2 bases and J by 2 bases, with 15 bases between. CDR3 bases: TGTGCCAGCAGTTACCCGAGGGGGACATATCAAGAGACCCAGTACTTC. It is translated as CASSYPRGTYQETQYF.

The CDR3 loop reads CASRRDSGNSPLHF. As DNA, the CDR3 is TGTGCCAGCAGGCGGGACAGTGGTAATTCACCCCTCCACTTT. The chain couples TRBV2 to TRBJ1-6; TRBD1 matches at 7 bases. Germline V gene sequence: CDR1 SNHLY, CDR2 FYNNEI. Trimming took 6 bases from V and 6 from J; bases not matched to a gene: 5. The CDR3 is 14 residues long.

The rearrangement joins TRBV3-1 (or the pseudogene TRBV3-2) to TRBJ2-3, with D perhaps matching TRBD1 (5 bases). V was pared by 2 bases and J by 3 bases, with 12 bases between. Germline CDR1 reads LGHDT; CDR2 reads YNNKEL (reference sequence). This CDR3 spans 15 amino acids. The CDR3 protein is CASSQMDTKTDTQYF. The CDR3 region has the DNA TGTGCCAGCAGCCAAATGGACACAAAAACAGATACGCAGTATTTT.

The CDR3: CASSLEGLPRETQYF. The CDR3 nucleotides are TGTGCCAGCAGCCTAGAGGGACTTCCTCGCGAGACCCAGTACTTC. This rearrangement joins TRBV7-7 to TRBJ2-5, with D possibly matching TRBD2 (6 bases). This CDR3 is built from 15 residues. Trimming removed 5 bases from V and 5 bases from J, with 18 bases in between. Germline V lookup: CDR1 SSHAT, CDR2 FNYEAQ (reference sequence).

The gene calls are TRBV7-8 and TRBJ1-5; D is perhaps TRBD1 (6 bases). Trimming pared 4 bases from V and 7 bases from J, leaving 11 bases between. CDR3 length equals 13 residues. CDR1 is SGHVS and CDR2 is FQNEAQ in the germline V gene. The CDR3 sequence is CASSSIRGQPQHF. CDR3 nucleotide sequence: TGTGCCAGCAGCTCCATTAGGGGGCAGCCCCAGCATTTT.

The rearrangement links TRBV27 to TRBJ1-1, with 8 bases aligning to TRBD1. Trimming removed 6 bases from V and 5 bases from J; junction bases left unmatched: 8. CDR3 length: 14 residues. Germline V gene data show CDR1 as MNHEY and CDR2 as SMNVEV (reference sequence). In DNA form, the CDR3 reads TGTGCCAGCAGCCAGCAGGGGGCGGAAACTGAAGCTTTCTTT. Amino acids: CASSQQGAETEAFF.

J is TRBJ2-3 and V is TRBV7-9, with 9 bases that match TRBD2. Losses at the gene ends were 6 bases for V and 4 bases for J; bases not matched to a gene: 11. This CDR3 comprises 16 residues. Germline CDR1 and CDR2: SEHNR and FQNEAQ (reference sequence). The CDR3 nucleotides are TGTGCCAGCAGTCTAAGCGGGGGGCGGGGTGCAGATACGCAGTATTTT. The encoded protein is CASSLSGGRGADTQYF. The full variable domain, in which reference TRBV7-9 and TRBJ2-3 provide the parts outside the CDR3, is DTGVSQNPRHKITKRGQNVTFRCDPISEHNRLYWYRQTLGQGPEFLTYFQNEAQLEKSRLLSDRFSAERPKGSFSTLEIQRTEQGDSAMYLCASSLSGGRGADTQYFGPGTRLTVL.